This is a list of T cell receptor beta chains from one sample in a study of neurological immune-mediated disorders. MiXCR, run by TCRdb on the 5' RACE reads, gives a single entry per CDR3 protein. The table lists about 74,000 distinct CDR3 sequences, around 5.5% of them singletons. Material: PBMCs. The receptor set was obtained from a man aged 18 to 29 with multiple sclerosis. Both conserved end residues are part of each CDR3. Size is omitted from some rows. Given values are once, few, many or a class for expanded clones.

16 TRBJ2-2 TRBV10-3 many CAISAEGLRNTGELFF
16 TRBJ2-1 TRBV20-1 many CSARVPRGYSYNEQFF
11 TRBJ2-1 TRBV7-9 many CASSLWNEQFF
17 TRBJ2-2 TRBV12-3/TRBV12-4 many CASSSRPYPRDTGELFF
12 TRBJ2-7 TRBV29-1 few CSVVPKGDEQYF
14 TRBJ1-4 TRBV19 few CASSPRDILGKLFF
13 TRBJ2-7 TRBV20-1 . CSAQDRGGYEQYF
18 TRBJ2-6 TRBV5-4 many CASSGRAARHSGANVLTF
16 TRBJ2-1 TRBV20-1 many CSPLGRGSRPYNEQFF
17 TRBJ1-1 TRBV3-1 . CASSQGFLREYNTEAFF
14 TRBJ2-7 TRBV15 many CATSHRDDACEQYF
17 TRBJ2-7 TRBV7-2 many CASSLTYLGTGFYGQYF
16 TRBJ2-1 TRBV5-1 many CASSLGASGIYNEQFF
13 TRBJ1-2 TRBV29-1 many CSGSLLQGKGYTF
12 TRBJ2-5 TRBV27 many CASSSGGETQYF
13 TRBJ1-5 TRBV19 many CASSTLSDQPQHF
14 TRBJ1-2 TRBV28 many CASGPGQGFYGYTF